The rows below give T cell receptor beta chains drawn from one sample of a study of beta chain features in type 1 diabetes. TCRdb keeps only in-frame clones here, not all; method: immunoSEQ multiplex PCR. Here the sample spans around 320,000 clones, 14% being singletons. The source material was central memory CD4+ T cells from blood. The receptors shown here come from a man between 25 and 39 years old in good health. The CDR3 runs from the conserved cysteine through the conserved F or W. Where a row states a size, it is once, few, many or the class of an expanded clone; other rows omit it.

J gene	clone size	V gene	CDR3 protein
TRBJ1-6	few	TRBV6-1	CASRQQTNSPLHF
TRBJ2-1	few	TRBV6-1	CASIMTSGIYGEQFF
TRBJ2-1	few	TRBV11-3	CASSTYGGAGDNEQFF
TRBJ1-5	once	TRBV19	CASSNGGGMNQPQHF
TRBJ2-5	.	TRBV2	CASSETVAGLETQYF
TRBJ2-6	few	TRBV11-2	CASSLLPGTYSGANVLTF
TRBJ1-1	.	TRBV19	CASSVDLGFTEAFF
TRBJ1-5	.	TRBV18	CASSPEQGPQPQHF
TRBJ1-6	few	TRBV19	CASSNSPAQRAPLHF
TRBJ2-3	.	TRBV13	CASSSPQRGATDTQYF
TRBJ2-5	.	TRBV5-8	CASSPGQGLRETQYF
TRBJ1-1	few	TRBV2	CASRAEFAGEAFF
TRBJ1-3	many	TRBV19	CASSIDIPSGNTIYF
TRBJ1-2	.	TRBV6-5	CASSSLDRGGGYTF
TRBJ2-3	few	TRBV18	CASSPPGRTDTQYF
TRBJ1-2	few	TRBV14	CASSQVGGIGYGYTF
TRBJ1-3	.	TRBV7-9	CASSFAPTGGSGNTIYF
TRBJ2-7	.	TRBV15	CATSRDPGQNYEQYF
TRBJ1-2	.	TRBV6-6	CASSYYRVGYTF
TRBJ2-7	.	TRBV7-8	CASSLDGQGFNEQYF